The 32 T cell receptor beta chains listed next were all sequenced from one sample in a study of T cells in Graves' hyperthyroidism and ophthalmopathy. The investigators amplified TCR beta CDR3 regions from RNA transcripts. In the first-round RT-PCR of the TCR CDR3, the HTBI primer set was used. MiXCR, applied by TCRdb to the multiplex PCR reads, yields one record per CDR3 protein. The sample includes hundreds of thousands of distinct CDR3 sequences, around 39% seen only once; the top ten take 7.5% to 9.5%. Sequenced material: blood. These receptors all stem from a man in his late teens or twenties with Graves' hyperthyroidism.

V usage is TRBV12-3 or TRBV12-4 and J usage is TRBJ2-2; TRBD1 matches at 12 bases. The junction had 2 bases not matched to a gene; V was cut back by 5 bases and J by 4 bases. This CDR3 comprises 15 residues. The CDR3 coding sequence is TGTGCCAGCAGTATGGGACAGGGGGCCACCGGGGAGCTGTTTTTT. Its translation is CASSMGQGATGELFF.

The chain is built from TRBV4-1 and TRBJ2-7; 10 bases are a match to TRBD2. The length of the CDR3 is 15 residues. The germline V gene has CDR1 MGHRA and CDR2 YSYEKL. Trimming cost V 1 base and J 6 bases; bases outside gene matches: 6. CDR3 nucleotides: TGCGCCAGCAGCCAAGTGGAATTAGCGGGAGGCGAGCAGTACTTC. Its protein is CASSQVELAGGEQYF.

This clonotype was seen only a few times. This chain connects TRBV11-2 to TRBJ1-5; TRBD1 is a possible D gene (5 bases). Trimming shortened V by 5 bases and J by 7 bases, and 15 bases separated the two germline ends. The CDR3 has 14 amino acids. The V gene's germline CDR1 is SGHAT and CDR2 FQNNGV. CDR3 nucleotide sequence: TGTGCCAGCAGCGACGGGGGTAGGTACCAGCCCCAGCATTTT. This codes for CASSDGGRYQPQHF.

The chain links TRBV11-1 to TRBJ2-7, with D possibly matching TRBD1 (6 bases). Germline-derived CDR1 and CDR2 are SGHAT and FQDESV (reference sequence). V dropped 0 bases and J dropped 3 bases, with 18 bases sitting between them. The CDR3 consists of 17 residues. The CDR3 bases are TGTGCCAGCAGCTTAGCCGGCCCCTACAGGGTACTCTACGAGCAGTACTTC. It yields the protein CASSLAGPYRVLYEQYF.

This clonotype was seen repeatedly, ten times or more. The chain links TRBV19 to TRBJ1-1, with D perhaps matching TRBD1 (6 bases). Looked up from germline, CDR1 is LNHDA and CDR2 is SQIVND (reference sequence). Trimming removed 9 bases from V and 8 bases from J, with 13 bases in between. The CDR3 is 11 residues long. The CDR3 DNA sequence: TGTGCCAGCTACACAGGGCTAGAAGCTTTCTTT. It codes for CASYTGLEAFF.

This clonotype was seen many times. The chain has TRBV29-1 and TRBJ1-1; D remains unclear. CDR1 SQVTM and CDR2 ANQGSEA come from the germline V gene. With 4 bases removed from V and 1 base from J, the gap between germline ends came to 7 bases. This CDR3 spans 12 amino acids. CDR3 sequence: CSVAGSNTEAFF. In DNA form, the CDR3 reads TGCAGCGTTGCGGGTTCGAACACTGAAGCTTTCTTT. The variable domain in full, with the rest retrieved from reference TRBV29-1 and TRBJ1-1, is SAVISQKPSRDICQRGTSLTIQCQVDSQVTMMFWYRQQPGQSLTLIATANQGSEATYESGFVIDKFPISRPNLTFSTLTVSNMSPEDSSIYLCSVAGSNTEAFFGQGTRLTVV.

The chain employs TRBV6-5 and TRBJ1-1, with 9 bases that match TRBD1. V was clipped by 6 bases and J by 5 bases; unmatched bases: 4. CDR1 is MNHEY, CDR2 SVGAGI, per germline. The CDR3 has 13 amino acids. Written as DNA, the CDR3 is TGTGCCAGCAGCTCCGGGACAGGGACTGAAGCTTTCTTT. Protein sequence: CASSSGTGTEAFF.

The rearrangement joins TRBV20-1 to TRBJ1-2; 9 bases are a match to TRBD1. The CDR3 sequence is 12 residues long. In germline, CDR1 is DFQATT, CDR2 SNEGSKA (reference sequence). This CDR3 reads CSLPGQGYGYTF. CDR3 DNA: TGCAGCTTACCGGGACAGGGCTATGGCTACACCTTC.

Remarks on this clonotype: This may be a read error, as it is one base from a much larger clone. The rearrangement joins TRBV7-2 to TRBJ2-7; D is unresolved. Germline CDR1 and CDR2: SGHTA and FQGNSA. V dropped 5 bases and J dropped 6 bases, with 14 bases sitting between them. This CDR3 has 13 amino acids. This chain's CDR3 is CASSLTLGAEQYF. DNA for the CDR3: TGTGCCAGCAGCCTAACACTCGGCGCCGAGCAGTACTTC.

This rearrangement joins TRBV20-1 to TRBJ1-6, with D unclear. Trimming pared 5 bases from V and 7 bases from J, leaving 12 bases between. The CDR3 consists of 13 residues. CDR1 and CDR2 from the germline V gene are DFQATT and SNEGSKA (reference sequence). DNA for the CDR3: TGCAGTGCTTTTACGACGGTGAATTCACCCCTCCACTTT. Protein product: CSAFTTVNSPLHF.

This clonotype occurred a few times. The chain links TRBV4-1 to TRBJ1-1, with a weak D call TRBD1 (5 bases). V was shortened by 0 bases and J by 7 bases, with 9 bases between the two germline ends. The CDR3 has 13 residues. Germline values: CDR1 MGHRA, CDR2 YSYEKL. Here the CDR3 DNA reads TGCGCCAGCAGCCAAGACCAGGGCCGTGAAGCTTTCTTT. Its translation is CASSQDQGREAFF.

A remark on this clonotype: One junction end disagrees with the germline gene, perhaps due to a read error. The CDR3 loop is CASSPRTGKDIYEQCF. DNA for the CDR3: TGTGCCAGTAGTCCGCGGACAGGGAAGGATATCTACGAGCAGTGCTTC. The genes are TRBV19 and TRBJ2-7; 8 bases fit TRBD1. The germline V gene has CDR1 LNHDA and CDR2 SQIVND (reference sequence). The CDR3 is 16 residues long.

On this clonotype: A read error may produce the germline difference seen at one junction end. V and J are TRBV2 and TRBJ2-5; D is undetermined. In germline, CDR1 is SNHLY, CDR2 FYNNEI. The CDR3 has 11 amino acids. In nucleotides, the CDR3 is TGTGCCAACAGTACCCAAGAGACCCAGTACTTC. Its protein product is CANSTQETQYF.

The gene calls are TRBV5-8 and TRBJ1-5, with 8 bases lining up with TRBD1. V shed 2 bases, J shed 4 bases, and the junction held 5 bases outside the gene matches. CDR1 and CDR2 (germline): SGHTS, YDEGEE. This CDR3 is built from 15 residues. The CDR3 is CASSFGQGFNQPQHF. CDR3 coding DNA: TGTGCCAGCAGCTTTGGACAGGGTTTTAATCAGCCCCAGCATTTT.

J is TRBJ1-2 and V is TRBV7-9; D may be TRBD1 (6 bases). This CDR3 has 14 amino acids. CDR1 SEHNR and CDR2 FQNEAQ come from the germline V gene (reference sequence). V was clipped by 5 bases and J by 7 bases, with 17 bases between them. This chain's CDR3 is CASSPTGPLSGYTF. For the CDR3, the DNA is TGTGCCAGCAGCCCGACAGGACCTCTCTCTGGCTACACCTTC. The full variable domain, its missing parts supplied by reference TRBV7-9 and TRBJ1-2, is DTGVSQNPRHKITKRGQNVTFRCDPISEHNRLYWYRQTLGQGPEFLTYFQNEAQLEKSRLLSDRFSAERPKGSFSTLEIQRTEQGDSAMYLCASSPTGPLSGYTFGSGTRLTVV.

This chain connects TRBV29-1 to TRBJ2-6; no clear D. This CDR3 region has 14 residues. The V gene lost 4 bases and the J gene lost 4 bases, with 11 bases spanning the gap. The germline gives CDR1 SQVTM, CDR2 ANQGSEA. The DNA for the CDR3 is TGCAGCGTTGTCCCGGCGGCCGGGGCCAACGTCCTGACTTTC. As protein: CSVVPAAGANVLTF. Complete variable domain (other parts from reference TRBV29-1 and TRBJ2-6): SAVISQKPSRDICQRGTSLTIQCQVDSQVTMMFWYRQQPGQSLTLIATANQGSEATYESGFVIDKFPISRPNLTFSTLTVSNMSPEDSSIYLCSVVPAAGANVLTFGAGSRLTVL.

This clonotype was observed a handful of times. The rearrangement links TRBV6-6 to TRBJ1-4; no clear D. The CDR3 is made up of 14 amino acids. V gave up 7 bases and J gave up 5 bases, with 14 bases separating them. Germline CDR1 and CDR2: MNHNY and SVGAGI (reference sequence). The CDR3 DNA reads TGTGCCAGCAAAAGAGGAGTCGGAAATGAAAAACTGTTTTTT. It encodes CASKRGVGNEKLFF.

This clonotype is a singleton in its sample. V and J are TRBV7-9 and TRBJ2-3; D not resolved. Germline CDR1 is SEHNR and CDR2 is FQNEAQ (reference sequence). The CDR3 has 14 residues. V was shortened by 5 bases and J by 5 bases, with 14 bases between the two germline ends. The CDR3 bases are TGTGCCAGCAGCCCGTCCCTGGGAATAGATACGCAGTATTTT. It encodes CASSPSLGIDTQYF.

The gene calls are TRBV10-3 and TRBJ1-1; weak D call: TRBD1 (5 bases). V lost 10 bases to trimming and J lost 1 base, with 13 bases between them. Germline-derived CDR1 and CDR2 are ENHRY and SYGVKD. The CDR3 is 13 residues long. The CDR3 DNA is TGTGCCAGCAGAATCAGGGCGAACACTGAAGCTTTCTTT. Residues: CASRIRANTEAFF.

Ten or more counts support this clonotype. V gene TRBV29-1 combines with J gene TRBJ2-7, with no clear D. The ends were cut back, 0 bases at V and 0 bases at J, with 9 bases in the middle. The CDR3 length is 14 residues. The germline CDR1 and CDR2 sequences are SQVTM and ANQGSEA. The CDR3 nucleotides are TGCAGCGTTGAAGATAATGGCAACTCCTACGAGCAGTACTTC. As protein: CSVEDNGNSYEQYF.

This clonotype was seen a few times. The genes are TRBV7-8 and TRBJ2-7; either TRBD1 or TRBD2 may fit D (5 bases each). In germline, CDR1 is SGHVS, CDR2 FQNEAQ. Trimming removed 8 bases at V and 0 bases at J, with 11 bases between. There are 13 residues in the CDR3. CDR3 sequence reads: CASSGAVSYEQYF. The CDR3 bases are TGTGCCAGCTCCGGGGCTGTCTCCTACGAGCAGTACTTC.

The sample holds many counts of this clonotype. The chain uses TRBV5-1 and TRBJ2-7, with D possibly being TRBD2 (5 bases). This CDR3 is 13 amino acids long. The V end was cut by 3 bases, the J end by 3 bases, with 10 bases between. Germline-derived CDR1 and CDR2 are SGHRS and YFSETQ. CDR3 coding DNA: TGCGCCAGCAGCTCCCCCGGGGACTACGAGCAGTACTTC. The encoded protein is CASSSPGDYEQYF.

This clonotype turned up a few times. This chain joins TRBV6-5 and TRBJ2-5; possible D gene TRBD2, 6 bases. The CDR3 is made up of 11 amino acids. V lost 8 bases, J lost 7 bases, and 11 bases lay in between. Germline loops: CDR1 MNHEY, CDR2 SVGAGI. This CDR3 is CASGQAGTQYF. The CDR3 bases are TGTGCCAGCGGTCAAGCGGGGACCCAGTACTTC.

The chain joins TRBV19 to TRBJ1-1, with D uncertain. The length of the CDR3 is 15 residues. The ends were cut back, 3 bases at V and 1 base at J, with 12 bases in the middle. Germline V gives CDR1 LNHDA, CDR2 SQIVND (reference sequence). CDR3 nucleotides: TGTGCCAGTAGTATGGATCACGAGGGGAACACTGAAGCTTTCTTT. Translation gives CASSMDHEGNTEAFF.

Remarks on this clonotype: A much larger clonotype is one base distant, so this may be a read error. The chain joins TRBV2 to TRBJ1-1, with TRBD1 identical over 11 bases. CDR1 and CDR2 from the germline V gene are SNHLY and FYNNEI. The CDR3 runs 14 residues. After removal of 11 bases from V and 1 base from J, the junction contained 6 bases not matched to a gene. CDR3 bases: TGTGCCGCACGGGACAGGGGGTCGAACACTGAAGCTTTCTTT. Translating gives CAARDRGSNTEAFF.

This chain joins TRBV19 and TRBJ2-6; no clear D gene. The germline gives CDR1 LNHDA, CDR2 SQIVND (reference sequence). With 3 bases removed from V and 0 bases from J, the gap between germline ends came to 12 bases. This CDR3 contains 17 residues. The DNA for the CDR3 is TGTGCCAGTAGTATCTCGGGTTCTTACTCTGGGGCCAACGTCCTGACTTTC. Its protein is CASSISGSYSGANVLTF.

The CDR3, as DNA: TGCAGTGCCCCCCCCGGCGGTTTTTCTAATTCACCCCTCCACTTT. This translates into CSAPPGGFSNSPLHF. This chain links TRBV20-1 with TRBJ1-6; D remains unclear. V lost 6 bases and J lost 6, with 18 bases in between. Germline V gene lookup returns CDR1 DFQATT and CDR2 SNEGSKA (reference sequence). This CDR3 has 15 amino acids.

This clonotype was recorded at least ten times. This chain links TRBV7-2 with TRBJ1-1; a possible D gene is TRBD1 (6 bases). Germline V lookup: CDR1 SGHTA, CDR2 FQGNSA. Trimming took off 4 bases at V and 1 base at J, with 10 bases between the two ends. The CDR3 length is 14 residues. CDR3 sequence: CASSWTAQNTEAFF. CDR3 sequence (DNA): TGTGCCAGCAGCTGGACAGCGCAGAACACTGAAGCTTTCTTT.

Note on this clonotype: Just one base apart from a much larger clone, this may be a read error. The chain couples TRBV7-9 to TRBJ2-5, with TRBD2 as a possible D gene (5 bases). V was cut by 10 bases and J by 5 bases, with 14 bases left in between. This CDR3 has 12 residues. Germline CDR1 SEHNR, CDR2 FQNEAQ (reference sequence). The DNA of the CDR3 is TGTGCCATCCGCGGGCCAACTGAGACCCAGTACTTC. Amino acids: CAIRGPTETQYF.

Turning to this clonotype: A much bigger clone sits one base away, suggesting this may be a read error. J is TRBJ2-5 and V is TRBV7-9; D assignment may be TRBD1 or TRBD2 (6 bases each). Germline V gene sequence: CDR1 SEHNR, CDR2 FQNEAQ (reference sequence). The CDR3 has 14 residues. The CDR3 here is CASSRGRGEETQHF. Written as DNA, the CDR3 is TGTGCCAGCAGCCGGGGGCGCGGGGAAGAGACCCAGCACTTC.

The table lists this clonotype with many counts. The chain carries TRBV29-1 and TRBJ1-5, with 9 bases fitting TRBD1. This CDR3 comprises 13 residues. The trim removed 6 bases at V and 6 bases at J, leaving 6 bases unmatched. Germline CDR1 reads SQVTM; CDR2 reads ANQGSEA. The CDR3 coding sequence is TGCAGCGTGGCCGGGACAGGGAGTCAGCCCCAGCATTTT. It encodes CSVAGTGSQPQHF.

The chain recombines TRBV2 with TRBJ2-7; 8 bases are shared with TRBD2. The V gene end was trimmed by 5 bases and the J gene end by 7 bases; junction bases not matched to a gene: 7. This CDR3 region has 13 residues. Germline CDR1 and CDR2: SNHLY and FYNNEI. The CDR3 nucleotides are TGTGCCAGCAGTTACTCTTTAGCGGGGGAGCAGTACTTC. Residues: CASSYSLAGEQYF.